One and the same sample provided the 12 T cell receptor beta chains below, sequenced in a study of patients and donors after allogeneic stem cell transplantation. TCRdb analysed the RT-PCR reads with MiXCR anew, one entry per CDR3 protein. The table records over 350,000 distinct CDR3 sequences, 16% of them present only once. The sample was blood, either unsorted or a sorted T cell fraction (not recorded which). These receptors came from a human donor who was either an allogeneic HSCT recipient or a stem cell or donor lymphocyte infusion donor (not recorded which). It is not recorded whose cells these are; they may come from a transplant donor.

The chain couples TRBV5-1 to TRBJ2-3; 7 bases agree with TRBD1. The germline CDR1 and CDR2 sequences are SGHRS and YFSETQ. V lost 4 bases, J lost 2 bases, and 10 bases stayed unmatched. The CDR3 spans 16 residues. The CDR3 loop is CASSHTGTAPTDTQYF. CDR3 DNA sequence: TGCGCCAGCAGCCATACGGGGACAGCCCCCACAGATACGCAGTATTTT. Supplemented by reference TRBV5-1 and TRBJ2-3, the full variable domain reads KAGVTQTPRYLIKTRGQQVTLSCSPISGHRSVSWYQQTPGQGLQFLFEYFSETQRNKGNFPGRFSGRQFSNSRSEMNVSTLELGDSALYLCASSHTGTAPTDTQYFGPGTRLTVL.

Only a few counts were recorded for this clonotype. The germline gene is not matched at one end of the junction; a read error may be the cause. The chain combines TRBV24-1 with TRBJ2-2; 7 nucleotides match TRBD1. The CDR3 extends over 16 amino acids. The germline V gene encodes CDR1 KGHDR and CDR2 SFDVKD. DNA of the CDR3: TGTGCCACCAGTGATTGGAAGGGGGCGAACTCCGGGGAGCTGTTTTTT. Its protein is CATSDWKGANSGELFF.

Comments on this clonotype: At one end, the junction sequence differs from germline, possibly due to a read error. The chain combines TRBV6-1 with TRBJ1-5; D might be TRBD1 (5 bases). This CDR3 spans 14 amino acids. The germline V gene encodes CDR1 MNHNS and CDR2 SASEGT. CDR3 sequence reads: CASSVSGMGQPRHF. The CDR3 DNA sequence: TGTGCCAGCAGTGTTTCAGGGATGGGTCAGCCCCGGCATTTT.

The table lists this clonotype with a few counts. J is TRBJ1-1 and V is TRBV2; a weak D match, TRBD1 (5 bases). The CDR3 runs to 10 residues. The germline V gene encodes CDR1 SNHLY and CDR2 FYNNEI. The V end was cut by 8 bases, the J end by 11 bases, with 12 bases between. The CDR3 here is CASVEGWAFF. The CDR3 DNA is TGTGCCAGCGTGGAGGGGTGGGCTTTCTTT.

This clonotype was picked up a small number of times. The chain has TRBV14 and TRBJ1-2, with D maybe TRBD1 (5 bases). Per the germline V gene, CDR1 is SGHDN and CDR2 is FVKESK. Trimming left V 4 bases short and J 1 base short, with 19 bases between. The CDR3 has 17 residues. The CDR3 protein is CASSPWRGGPNNYGYTF. The CDR3 DNA sequence: TGTGCCAGCAGCCCATGGAGGGGAGGACCGAATAACTATGGCTACACCTTC. Supplemented by reference TRBV14 and TRBJ1-2, the full variable domain reads EAGVTQFPSHSVIEKGQTVTLRCDPISGHDNLYWYRRVMGKEIKFLLHFVKESKQDESGMPNNRFLAERTGGTYSTLKVQPAELEDSGVYFCASSPWRGGPNNYGYTFGSGTRLTVV.

This clonotype was seen a few times. The V gene is TRBV7-2, the J gene TRBJ2-2; 10 positions agree with TRBD1. CDR3 length equals 15 residues. Germline CDR1 reads SGHTA; CDR2 reads FQGNSA. The ends lost 5 bases at V and 4 bases at J; junction bases unmatched: 4. In DNA form, the CDR3 reads TGTGCCAGCAGCCGGGGACAGGGGATCACCGGGGAGCTGTTTTTT. Translated: CASSRGQGITGELFF.

The chain is built from TRBV18 and TRBJ2-5, with D possibly being TRBD2 (6 bases). V was shortened by 3 bases and J by 5 bases, with 16 bases between the two germline ends. The CDR3 runs 15 residues. Germline lookup yields CDR1 KGHSH and CDR2 LQKENI. The CDR3 nucleotides read TGTGCCAGCTCACCGTTAGGAAGGGGAGGTGAGACCCAGTACTTC. Protein sequence: CASSPLGRGGETQYF.

V is TRBV7-2 and J is TRBJ2-3; D is perhaps TRBD1 (5 bases). This CDR3 region has 14 residues. Germline values: CDR1 SGHTA, CDR2 FQGNSA. The V end was cut by 4 bases, the J end by 0 bases, with 8 bases between. DNA for the CDR3: TGTGCCAGCAGCTCCCGACAGAGCACAGATACGCAGTATTTT. It yields the protein CASSSRQSTDTQYF.

The chain combines TRBV20-1 with TRBJ1-1, with TRBD1 identical over 7 bases. The junction had 11 bases not matched to a gene; V was cut back by 3 bases and J by 1 base. CDR1 DFQATT and CDR2 SNEGSKA come from the germline V gene (reference sequence). The CDR3 has 16 amino acids. The CDR3 spells CSARDPEGQRNTEAFF. In nucleotides, the CDR3 is TGCAGTGCTAGGGACCCCGAGGGACAGAGGAACACTGAAGCTTTCTTT.

The chain combines TRBV15 with TRBJ2-5; tentative D call: TRBD2 (5 bases). Germline CDR1 LNHNV, CDR2 YYDKDF (reference sequence). The length of the CDR3 is 16 residues. The V and J ends lost 0 bases and 2 bases respectively, with 13 bases between them. CDR3 nucleotides: TGTGCCACCAGCAGAGATGCAGGAGGCGGGCAAGAGACCCAGTACTTC. It encodes CATSRDAGGGQETQYF. Full variable domain (outside the CDR3, taken from reference TRBV15 and TRBJ2-5): DAMVIQNPRYQVTQFGKPVTLSCSQTLNHNVMYWYQQKSSQAPKLLFHYYDKDFNNEADTPDNFQSRRPNTSFCFLDIRSPGLGDTAMYLCATSRDAGGGQETQYFGPGTRLLVL.

The rearrangement joins TRBV7-8 to TRBJ2-7; either TRBD1 or TRBD2 may supply D (5 bases each). Germline assignment: CDR1 SGHVS and CDR2 FQNEAQ. The CDR3 covers 15 residues. V gave up 3 bases and J gave up 3 bases, with 15 bases separating them. This CDR3 reads CASSFFPGTGYEQYF. As DNA, the CDR3 is TGTGCCAGCAGCTTTTTTCCCGGGACCGGCTACGAGCAGTACTTC.

This clonotype was observed at least ten times. The chain recombines TRBV6-5 with TRBJ1-2; D unclear. Germline lookup yields CDR1 MNHEY and CDR2 SVGAGI. V was clipped by 6 bases and J by 5 bases, with 10 bases between them. CDR3 length: 12 residues. CDR3 loop: CASSRGSYGYTF. CDR3 nucleotides: TGTGCCAGCAGCCGAGGGTCGTATGGCTACACCTTC.